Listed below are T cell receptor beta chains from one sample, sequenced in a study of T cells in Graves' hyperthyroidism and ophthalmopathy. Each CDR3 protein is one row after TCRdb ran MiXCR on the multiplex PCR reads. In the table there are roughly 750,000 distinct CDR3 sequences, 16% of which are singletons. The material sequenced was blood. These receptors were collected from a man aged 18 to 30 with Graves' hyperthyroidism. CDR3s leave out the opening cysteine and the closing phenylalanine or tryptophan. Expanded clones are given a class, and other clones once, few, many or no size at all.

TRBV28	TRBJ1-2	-	ASSFPEGGAHSYGYT
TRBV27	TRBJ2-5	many	ASTVPELLAGDQETQY
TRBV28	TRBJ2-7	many	ASSGTYRWTSGTYEQY
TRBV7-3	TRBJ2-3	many	ASSLAPSGRGFTDTQY
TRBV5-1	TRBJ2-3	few	ASTWTSGYYTDTQY
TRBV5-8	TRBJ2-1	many	ASSTGRVERDDEQF
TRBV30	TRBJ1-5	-	AWSVGGVQPQH
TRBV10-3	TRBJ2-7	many	ATQDPTYEQY
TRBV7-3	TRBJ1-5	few	ASSLTRLEPQH
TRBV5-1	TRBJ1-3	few	ASSLGRESSGNTIY
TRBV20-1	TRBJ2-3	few	SASLRGTDTQY
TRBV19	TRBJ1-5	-	ASSDRASGQPQH
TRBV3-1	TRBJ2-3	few	ASSRRLTDTQY
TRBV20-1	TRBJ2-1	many	SAPAGGSSYNEQF
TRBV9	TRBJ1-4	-	ASSAGQSNEKLF
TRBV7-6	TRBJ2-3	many	ASSWGTFPGGSDTQY
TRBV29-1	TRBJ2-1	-	SVDGSFGQF
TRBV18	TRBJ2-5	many	ASSPSAAETQY
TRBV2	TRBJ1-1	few	ASSDYRMNTEAF
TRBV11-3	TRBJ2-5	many	ASSRDRMETQY
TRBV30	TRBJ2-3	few	AWTPRRLAGLDTQY
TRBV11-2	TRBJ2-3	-	ASSPGTSVDTRY
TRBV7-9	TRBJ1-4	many	ASRRATNEKLF
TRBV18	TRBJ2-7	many	ASSPPTGASYEQY
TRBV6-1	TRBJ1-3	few	ASRRQAAAVGNTIY
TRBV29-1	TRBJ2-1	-	SVTLAGYNEQF
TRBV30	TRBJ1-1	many	AWIGSLLAF
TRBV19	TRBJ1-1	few	ASSIGRQRGEAF
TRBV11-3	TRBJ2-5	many	ASSPEAAEETQY
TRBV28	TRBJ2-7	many	ASSFGDRRDEQY
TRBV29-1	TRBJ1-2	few	SSRTGGGYT
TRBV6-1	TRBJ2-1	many	ASSQGSYNEQF
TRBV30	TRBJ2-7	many	AWNTGLAGVYEQY
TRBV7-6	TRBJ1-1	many	ASSLGRGSSTEAF
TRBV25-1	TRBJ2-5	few	ASSESGWAGETQY
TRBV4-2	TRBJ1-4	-	ASSRYKGANNEKLF
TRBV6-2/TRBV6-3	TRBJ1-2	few	ASTSTAFYGYT
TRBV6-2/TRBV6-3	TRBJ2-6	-	ASSPYIHVSSGANVLT
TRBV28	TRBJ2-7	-	ASSLAGHNSYEQY
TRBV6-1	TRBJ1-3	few	ASSRQVGNTIY
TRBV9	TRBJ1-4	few	ASSVGVTGDEKLF
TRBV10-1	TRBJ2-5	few	ASSEHLGIQETQY
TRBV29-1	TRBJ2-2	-	SVVSPGQGAAGELF
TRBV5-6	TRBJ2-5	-	ASRGLRDTQETQY
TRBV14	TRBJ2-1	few	ASSQAPSFGEQF